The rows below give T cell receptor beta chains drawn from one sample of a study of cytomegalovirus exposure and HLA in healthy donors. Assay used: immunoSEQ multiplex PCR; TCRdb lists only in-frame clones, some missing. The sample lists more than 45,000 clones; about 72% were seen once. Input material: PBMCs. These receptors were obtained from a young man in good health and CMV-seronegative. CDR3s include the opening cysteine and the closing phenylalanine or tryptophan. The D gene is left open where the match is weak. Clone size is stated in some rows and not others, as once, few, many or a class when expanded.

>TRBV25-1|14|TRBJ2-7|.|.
TGTGCCCCCTCCCCGCGCGGAATCAGAGGAGAGCAGTACTTC
CAPSPRGIRGEQYF
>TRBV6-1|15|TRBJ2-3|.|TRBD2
TGTGCCAGCAGTGAGACTAGCGGGAGCGCAGATACGCAGTATTTT
CASSETSGSADTQYF
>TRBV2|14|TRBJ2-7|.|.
TGTGCCAGCAATAGGAGTCCATCTATCTACGAGCAGTACTTC
CASNRSPSIYEQYF
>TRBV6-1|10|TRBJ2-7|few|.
TGTGCCAGCAGTCACTACGAGCAGTACTTC
CASSHYEQYF
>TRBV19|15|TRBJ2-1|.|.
TGTGCCAGTACCCAGGACGGCAGGGAATACAATGAGCAGTTCTTC
CASTQDGREYNEQFF
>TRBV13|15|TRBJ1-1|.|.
TGTGCCAGCAGCCCTCAGAGGGGGATTCGGACTGAAGCTTTCTTT
CASSPQRGIRTEAFF
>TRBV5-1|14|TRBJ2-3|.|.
TGCGCCAGCACCCTCGAGCGTAGCACAGATACGCAGTATTTT
CASTLERSTDTQYF
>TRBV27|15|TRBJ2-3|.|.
TGTGCCAGCAGTTTATGGCAGGGGAACACAGATACGCAGTATTTT
CASSLWQGNTDTQYF
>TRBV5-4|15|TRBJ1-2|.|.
TGTGCCAGCAGCTTGGAAGTCCGAAACTACTATGGCTACACCTTC
CASSLEVRNYYGYTF
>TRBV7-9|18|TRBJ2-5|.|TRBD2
TGTGCCAGCAGCTTAGGGAGGTTAGGCCTAGCGGGAGTAGAGACCCAGTACTTC
CASSLGRLGLAGVETQYF
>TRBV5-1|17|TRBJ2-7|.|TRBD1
TGCGCCAGCAGTCGGGTTAGTGTCGGGACAGGGGGCTACGAGCAGTACTTC
CASSRVSVGTGGYEQYF
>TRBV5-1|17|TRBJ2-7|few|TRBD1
TGCGCCAGCAGCTTGGCCCTGGGACAGGGAACCACCAACGAGCAGTACTTC
CASSLALGQGTTNEQYF
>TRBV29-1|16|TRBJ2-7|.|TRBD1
TGCAGCGTTGAAGGTGGTAGCGGAGACAGGGGATACGAGCAGTACTTC
CSVEGGSGDRGYEQYF
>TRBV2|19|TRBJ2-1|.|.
TGTGCCAGCAGTGAATTATCCTGGACTCCTAAGTCCCACTACAATGAGCAGTTCTTC
CASSELSWTPKSHYNEQFF
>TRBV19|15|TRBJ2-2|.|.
TGTGCCAGTAGTATAGAGGGCATCAACACCGGGGAGCTGTTTTTT
CASSIEGINTGELFF
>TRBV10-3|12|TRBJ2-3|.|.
TGTGCCGCGACACAGGGATCAGATACGCAGTATTTT
CAATQGSDTQYF
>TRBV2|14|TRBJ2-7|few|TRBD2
TGTGCCAGCAGTGAGGCTAGCGGATCCTACGAGCAGTACTTC
CASSEASGSYEQYF
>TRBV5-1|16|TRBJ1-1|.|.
TGCGCCAGCAGCTCGCAACCCCGGGTCAAAAACACTGAAGCTTTCTTT
CASSSQPRVKNTEAFF
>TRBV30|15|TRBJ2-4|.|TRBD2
TGTGCCTGGAGAGTAGCGGGTTCTTCCAAAAACATTCAGTACTTC
CAWRVAGSSKNIQYF
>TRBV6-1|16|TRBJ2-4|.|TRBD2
TGTGCCAGCAGTGGAGGGAGGGCCTTAGCCAAAAACATTCAGTACTTC
CASSGGRALAKNIQYF
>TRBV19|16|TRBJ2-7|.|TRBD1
TGTGCCAGTAGTTACCGGACAGGGGGCTTTCCCTACGAGCAGTACTTC
CASSYRTGGFPYEQYF
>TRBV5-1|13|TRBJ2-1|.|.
TGCGCCAGCAGCTCCCGTCTTAATAGTGAGCAGTTCTTC
CASSSRLNSEQFF
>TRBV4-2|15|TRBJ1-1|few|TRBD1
TGTGCCAGCAGCCAAGGGGGACAGGGAAAAACTGAAGCTTTCTTT
CASSQGGQGKTEAFF
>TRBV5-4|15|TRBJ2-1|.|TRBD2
TGTGCCAGCAGCTCTCGACTAGACGGGAGGGGGGAGCAGTTCTTC
CASSSRLDGRGEQFF